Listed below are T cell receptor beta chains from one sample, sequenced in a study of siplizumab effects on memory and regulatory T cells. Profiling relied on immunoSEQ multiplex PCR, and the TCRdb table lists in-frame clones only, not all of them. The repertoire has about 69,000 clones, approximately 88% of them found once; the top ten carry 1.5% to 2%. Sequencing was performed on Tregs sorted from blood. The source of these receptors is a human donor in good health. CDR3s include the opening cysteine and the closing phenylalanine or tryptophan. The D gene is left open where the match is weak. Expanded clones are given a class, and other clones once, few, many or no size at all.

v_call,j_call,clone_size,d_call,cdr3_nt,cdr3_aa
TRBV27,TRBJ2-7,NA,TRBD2,TGTGCCAGCAGTCCCAGGACTAGCGGGAACCCCTACGAGCAGTACTTC,CASSPRTSGNPYEQYF
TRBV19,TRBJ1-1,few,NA,TGTGCCAGTAGGCGGAGCCAGCAAATAATGAACACTGAAGCTTTCTTT,CASRRSQQIMNTEAFF
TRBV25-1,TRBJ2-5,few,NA,TGTGCCAGCAGTGAAACGTCAAGGCAAAACCAAGAGACCCAGTACTTC,CASSETSRQNQETQYF
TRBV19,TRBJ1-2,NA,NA,TGTGCCAGTAGTATTCGGGACATCTATGGCTACACCTTC,CASSIRDIYGYTF
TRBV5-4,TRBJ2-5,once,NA,TGTGCCAGCAGCTTCTCACGGGGGACAGAGACCCAGTACTTC,CASSFSRGTETQYF
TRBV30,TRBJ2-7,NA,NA,TGTGCCTCCGCTGCCGGACCCTTGATTTACGAGCAGTACTTC,CASAAGPLIYEQYF
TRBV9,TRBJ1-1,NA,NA,TGTGCCAGCAGACGGGACCCCCGGGGGACTGAAGCTTTCTTT,CASRRDPRGTEAFF
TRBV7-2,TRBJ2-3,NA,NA,TGTGCCAGCAGCTTCTCCCCGACAGATACGCAGTATTTT,CASSFSPTDTQYF
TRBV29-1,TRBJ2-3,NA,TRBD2,TGCAGCGTACCGACTAGCGGGAGCCCAGATACGCAGTATTTT,CSVPTSGSPDTQYF
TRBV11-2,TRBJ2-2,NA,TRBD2,TGTGCCAGCAGCTCCTTTAGCGGGAGAAGGACCGGGGAGCTGTTTTTT,CASSSFSGRRTGELFF
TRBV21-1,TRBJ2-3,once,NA,TGTGCCAGCAGCACAGATACGCAGTATTTT,CASSTDTQYF
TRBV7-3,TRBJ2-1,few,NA,TGTGCCAGCAGTCCCGGGAGTACCACCTACAATGAGCAGTTCTTC,CASSPGSTTYNEQFF
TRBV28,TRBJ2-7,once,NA,TGTGCCAGCAGTTTGCGGGCGGGCAACGAGCAGTACTTC,CASSLRAGNEQYF
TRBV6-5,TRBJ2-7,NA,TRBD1,TGTGCCAGCAGGCCATACAGGGGGCACTCCTACGAGCAGTACTTC,CASRPYRGHSYEQYF
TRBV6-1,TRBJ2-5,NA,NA,TGTGCCAGCAGTGAACGTCCAGGAGGACAAGAGACCCAGTACTTC,CASSERPGGQETQYF
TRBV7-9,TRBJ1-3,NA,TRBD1,TGTGCCAGCAGCCGGACAGGGGCTGGAAACACCATATATTTT,CASSRTGAGNTIYF
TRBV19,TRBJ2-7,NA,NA,TGTGCCAGTAGTCCCGAGGGGGGGAAGGAGCAGTACTTC,CASSPEGGKEQYF
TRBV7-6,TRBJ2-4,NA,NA,TGTGCCAGCAGCCAAACCTCGGTAGGAGAGGCGGGCATTCAGTACTTC,CASSQTSVGEAGIQYF
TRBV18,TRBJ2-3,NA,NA,TGTGCCAGCTCTAGGGGAGATACGCAGTATTTT,CASSRGDTQYF
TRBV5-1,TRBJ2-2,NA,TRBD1,TGCGCCAGCAGTAATCGGGACAGGGGGTACACCGGGGAGCTGTTTTTT,CASSNRDRGYTGELFF
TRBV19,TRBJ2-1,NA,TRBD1,TGTGCCAGTCAATCCAGGGGGCAGGGAAATGAGCAGTTCTTC,CASQSRGQGNEQFF
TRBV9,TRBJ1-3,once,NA,TGTGCCAGCAGCGTAGCTCAACGCCACTCTGGAAACACCATATATTTT,CASSVAQRHSGNTIYF
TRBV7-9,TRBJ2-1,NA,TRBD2,TGTGCCAGCAGCTTAGGGCGGGAGGGCCACCGGGGTGAGCAGTTCTTC,CASSLGREGHRGEQFF
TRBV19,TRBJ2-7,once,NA,TGTGCCAGTAGTGCGCAAAGCCGGATTCCCTACGAGCAGTACTTC,CASSAQSRIPYEQYF
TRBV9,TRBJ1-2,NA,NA,TGTGCCAGCAGCGTAGGGGTCCCAGCTAACTATGGCTACACCTTC,CASSVGVPANYGYTF
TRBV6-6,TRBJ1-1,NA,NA,TGTGCCAGCAGTCCTTCCCGGGGGGCTGAAGCTTTCTTT,CASSPSRGAEAFF
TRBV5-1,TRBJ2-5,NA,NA,TGCGCCAGTCGGCCGGGGCGCCGGGAGACCCAGTACTTC,CASRPGRRETQYF
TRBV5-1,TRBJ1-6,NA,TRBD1,TGCGCCAGCAGGTGGGACAGCCCTAATTCACCCCTCCACTTT,CASRWDSPNSPLHF
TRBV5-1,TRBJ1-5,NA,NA,TGCGCCAGCAGCTTGGCAGGGGATCAGCCCCAGCATTTT,CASSLAGDQPQHF
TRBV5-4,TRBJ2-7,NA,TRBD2,TGTGCCAGCAGCGGCACTAGCGGGAGGGCCTACGAGCAGTACTTC,CASSGTSGRAYEQYF
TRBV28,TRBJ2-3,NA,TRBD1,TGTGCCAGCAGCCGAACAGGGGCCACTAGCACAGATACGCAGTATTTT,CASSRTGATSTDTQYF
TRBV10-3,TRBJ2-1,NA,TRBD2,TGTGCCACTGAAGTAGCGGGAGGAAGGGAGCAGTTCTTC,CATEVAGGREQFF
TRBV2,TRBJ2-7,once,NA,TGTGCCAGCAGTAGACATCGCGACGAGCAGTACTTC,CASSRHRDEQYF
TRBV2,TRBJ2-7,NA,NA,TGTGCCAGCAGCCCCGCTGCACAGGGTACGGTCGTCGAGCAGTACTTC,CASSPAAQGTVVEQYF
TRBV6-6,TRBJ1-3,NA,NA,TGTGCCAGCAGGGCCGCGACAGGTCACTCTGGAAACACCATATATTTT,CASRAATGHSGNTIYF
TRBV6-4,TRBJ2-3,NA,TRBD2,TGTGCCAGCAGTGATAAGTGGCGGGAGAAGCTAGATACGCAGTATTTT,CASSDKWREKLDTQYF
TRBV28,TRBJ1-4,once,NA,TGTGCCAGCAGTTTCGGGAGGCTAGGAGAAAAACTGTTTTTT,CASSFGRLGEKLFF
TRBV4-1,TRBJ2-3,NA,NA,TGCGCCAGCAGCCAAGATCTTCAGACAGGCTACACAGATACGCAGTATTTT,CASSQDLQTGYTDTQYF
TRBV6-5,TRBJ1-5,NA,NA,TGTGCCAGCAGGAAGGGGGGGTTGGGAAATCAGCCCCAGCATTTT,CASRKGGLGNQPQHF
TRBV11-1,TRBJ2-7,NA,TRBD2,TGTGCCAGCAGCCGCCGGACTAGCGGGGCCTTAGTTGAGCAGTACTTC,CASSRRTSGALVEQYF
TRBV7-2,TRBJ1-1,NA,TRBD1,TGTGCCAGCAGCCCCGACAGGGGGCGCGAAGCTTTCTTT,CASSPDRGREAFF
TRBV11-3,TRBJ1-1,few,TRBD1,TGTGCCAGCAGCTGGGGGACAGGGATGAACACTGAAGCTTTCTTT,CASSWGTGMNTEAFF
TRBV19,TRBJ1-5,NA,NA,TGTGCCAGCCAACCCTACACAGATAGCAATCAGCCCCAGCATTTT,CASQPYTDSNQPQHF
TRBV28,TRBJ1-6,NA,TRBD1,TGTGCCAGCAGTTTAGGTTCCTCGACAGGGAATTATAATTCACCCCTCCACTTT,CASSLGSSTGNYNSPLHF
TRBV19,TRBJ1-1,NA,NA,TGTGCCAGTAGTACAACGGGACCGCGTTTCGCTGAAGCTTTCTTT,CASSTTGPRFAEAFF
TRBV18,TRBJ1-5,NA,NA,TGTGCCAGCTCACCCCGGGTAAATCAGCCCCAGCATTTT,CASSPRVNQPQHF
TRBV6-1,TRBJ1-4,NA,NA,TGTGCCAGCAGTAGAGGACAGTCGGGGGAAAAACTGTTTTTT,CASSRGQSGEKLFF
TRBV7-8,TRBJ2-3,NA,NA,TGTGCCAGCAGCTTCAGGGAAGGCGATACGCAGTATTTT,CASSFREGDTQYF
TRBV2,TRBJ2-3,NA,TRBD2,TGTGCCAGCAGAGCGGGAGGGATAGCGACGCAGTATTTT,CASRAGGIATQYF
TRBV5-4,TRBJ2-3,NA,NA,TGTGCCAGCAGGGACGAACTTAGGACAGATACGCAGTATTTT,CASRDELRTDTQYF
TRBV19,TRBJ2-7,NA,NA,TGTGCCAGTAGTATTCGCGGGTCCCAATACGAGCAGTACTTC,CASSIRGSQYEQYF
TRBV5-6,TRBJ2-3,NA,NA,TGTGCCAGCAGCTTAGGGGGCACAGATACGCAGTATTTT,CASSLGGTDTQYF
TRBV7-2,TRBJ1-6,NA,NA,TGTGCCAGCAGCCCCACGGGGGGATATAATTCACCCCTCCACTTT,CASSPTGGYNSPLHF
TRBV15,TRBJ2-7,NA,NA,TGTGCCACCAGCAGGAGCAGGGAAAGCTCCTACGAGCAGTACTTC,CATSRSRESSYEQYF